Each of the 5 T cell receptor beta chains below was sequenced from the same sample in a study of monozygotic twins with cystic fibrosis. Data came from immunoSEQ multiplex PCR; TCRdb stores just in-frame clones and leaves some out. Among around 9,500 clones listed, 97% to 99% were seen once. Sequencing used blood. Receptors were obtained from a girl aged 2 to 9 with cystic fibrosis.

V is TRBV30 and J is TRBJ1-1; D may be TRBD1 (6 bases). Germline V gives CDR1 GTSNPN, CDR2 SVGIG (reference sequence). Trimming removed 2 bases at V and 1 base at J, with 11 bases between. The CDR3 is 14 amino acids. Here the CDR3 reads CAWSFGGANTEAFF. CDR3 in DNA: TGTGCCTGGAGTTTCGGGGGGGCGAACACTGAAGCTTTCTTT.

The chain links TRBV7-2 to TRBJ2-3; D possibly matches TRBD1 or TRBD2 (7 bases each). The CDR3 has 16 amino acids. The V end was cut by 0 bases, the J end by 5 bases, with 15 bases between. CDR1 and CDR2 (germline): SGHTA, FQGNSA. DNA of the CDR3: TGTGCCAGCAGCTTAGCGATGGCAGGGGGGGGAGATACGCAGTATTTT. Translated: CASSLAMAGGGDTQYF.

The chain has TRBV27 and TRBJ2-2, with D tentatively TRBD2 (7 bases). In germline, CDR1 is MNHEY, CDR2 SMNVEV (reference sequence). This CDR3 is built from 17 residues. Trimming took off 7 bases at V and 1 base at J, with 19 bases between the two ends. For the CDR3, the DNA is TGTGCCAGCATGGGGGGGCTGGGGCCCTGGAACACCGGGGAGCTGTTTTTT. Translating gives CASMGGLGPWNTGELFF.

The genes are TRBV4-1 and TRBJ1-5; D unresolved. CDR1 MGHRA and CDR2 YSYEKL come from the germline V gene. The CDR3 sequence is 13 residues long. V was trimmed by 4 bases and J by 6 bases, leaving 10 bases between them. The CDR3 is CASSRDFGQPQHF. DNA of the CDR3: TGCGCCAGCAGCCGGGATTTCGGTCAGCCCCAGCATTTT.

Of note for this clone: The same CDR3 arises from other DNA sequences in this sample as well. The chain employs TRBV5-8 and TRBJ2-7; 7 nucleotides match TRBD1. Losses at the gene ends were 0 bases for V and 0 bases for J; bases not matched to a gene: 0. Per the germline V gene, CDR1 is SGHTS and CDR2 is YDEGEE. The CDR3 has 14 amino acids. The CDR3 DNA reads TGTGCCAGCAGCTTGGGGGACAGCTCCTACGAGCAGTACTTC. Its protein product is CASSLGDSSYEQYF.